Below are 4 T cell receptor beta chains sequenced from a single sample in a study of blood T cell repertoires in COVID-19 (dated by TCRdb to about 2020). The library came from the immunoSEQ multiplex PCR assay. In its TCRdb copy, this immuneACCESS table keeps in-frame sequences only and misses some clones. Where compared with another copy, unresolved V genes explain less than half of these, and the others have no known cause. The sample table shows some 180,000 clones, and over 70% are seen once. The ten largest clones add up to about 6.7% of the sample. Specimen: peripheral blood. These receptors were collected from a woman in her 40s with COVID-19, enrolled during active disease.

The CDR3 DNA follows: TGTGCCAGCAGCTTAGCGGTTACTAGCACAGATACGCAGTATTTT. Translation gives CASSLAVTSTDTQYF. The V call is TRBV7-9, the J call TRBJ2-3; D gene ambiguous. The CDR3 consists of 15 residues. In germline, CDR1 is SEHNR, CDR2 FQNEAQ (reference sequence). Trimming removed 0 bases at V and 0 bases at J, with 7 bases between. Combining the CDR3 with reference TRBV7-9 and TRBJ2-3 gives the whole variable domain DTGVSQNPRHKITKRGQNVTFRCDPISEHNRLYWYRQTLGQGPEFLTYFQNEAQLEKSRLLSDRFSAERPKGSFSTLEIQRTEQGDSAMYLCASSLAVTSTDTQYFGPGTRLTVL.

This clone was recorded many times. The V call is TRBV4-1, the J call TRBJ1-4; maybe TRBD1 (6 bases). The CDR3 spans 17 residues. The V gene's germline CDR1 is MGHRA and CDR2 YSYEKL. V gave up 7 bases and J gave up 0 bases, with 18 bases separating them. The CDR3 nucleotides read TGCGCCAGCACAAACAGGGACCTAGTTGCAACTAATGAAAAACTGTTTTTT. Amino acid sequence: CASTNRDLVATNEKLFF.

This chain joins TRBV28 and TRBJ2-1, with unresolved D. The germline V gene encodes CDR1 MDHEN and CDR2 SYDVKM. The V and J ends lost 3 bases and 4 bases respectively, with 13 bases between them. The CDR3 totals 15 residues. The CDR3 loop reads CASSFSSSPYNEQFF. CDR3 DNA: TGTGCCAGCAGTTTCTCTAGTAGTCCTTACAATGAGCAGTTCTTC.

This chain uses TRBV29-1 with TRBJ1-1; D uncertain. CDR1 and CDR2 from the germline V gene are SQVTM and ANQGSEA. V lost 4 bases, J lost 2 bases, and 14 bases lay in between. This CDR3 has 14 amino acids. CDR3 in amino acids: CSVAPRGSNTEAFF. CDR3 in DNA: TGCAGCGTTGCTCCGAGAGGGAGCAACACTGAAGCTTTCTTT.